A selection of T cell receptor beta chains follows, all from one sample in a study of T cells in Graves' hyperthyroidism and ophthalmopathy. TCRdb redid the calling of the multiplex PCR reads with MiXCR, one entry per CDR3 protein. This sample has under 350,000 distinct CDR3 sequences, with around a sixth found just once. The sample taken for sequencing was blood. The receptor set was obtained from a woman aged 50 to 65 with Graves' hyperthyroidism. Each CDR3 is given with its conserved first and last residue. A D gene is named only where the DNA matches it firmly. Clone size is not always given. Where it is, it says once, few, many or a class for expanded clones.

D: -; length: 12; size: -; J: TRBJ2-3; V: TRBV10-3; CDR3: CAIRANTDTQYF; DNA: TGTGCCATCAGGGCTAACACAGATACGCAGTATTTT
D: -; length: 14; size: few; J: TRBJ2-2; V: TRBV6-2/TRBV6-3; CDR3: CASSYSGGTGELFF; DNA: TGTGCCAGCAGTTATTCCGGCGGGACCGGGGAGCTGTTTTTT
D: -; length: 16; size: -; J: TRBJ1-1; V: TRBV20-1; CDR3: CSAMDTLLRRDTEAFF; DNA: TGCAGTGCTATGGACACGCTGCTAAGAAGGGACACTGAAGCTTTCTTT
D: TRBD2; length: 12; size: few; J: TRBJ2-7; V: TRBV29-1; CDR3: CSVVWGGYEQYF; DNA: TGCAGCGTTGTCTGGGGGGGGTACGAGCAGTACTTC
D: -; length: 14; size: many; J: TRBJ1-5; V: TRBV2; CDR3: CASSGDGSDQPQHF; DNA: TGTGCCAGCAGTGGGGACGGATCTGATCAGCCCCAGCATTTT
D: -; length: 16; size: -; J: TRBJ2-6; V: TRBV13; CDR3: CASSESLASGANVLTF; DNA: TGTGCCAGCAGTGAAAGCCTGGCCTCTGGGGCCAACGTCCTGACTTTC
D: -; length: 14; size: -; J: TRBJ2-6; V: TRBV6-4; CDR3: CASTETAGANVLTF; DNA: TGTGCCAGCACGGAGACAGCTGGGGCCAACGTCCTGACTTTC
D: -; length: 15; size: few; J: TRBJ2-5; V: TRBV5-1; CDR3: CASSLVRPTEETQYF; DNA: TGCGCCAGCAGCTTGGTTCGTCCGACGGAAGAGACCCAGTACTTC
D: TRBD1; length: 15; size: -; J: TRBJ2-7; V: TRBV28; CDR3: CASRDLGTGAAEQYF; DNA: TGTGCCAGCAGGGACCTGGGGACAGGGGCTGCCGAGCAGTACTTC
D: -; length: 13; size: few; J: TRBJ2-1; V: TRBV30; CDR3: CAWSADGHNEQFF; DNA: TGTGCCTGGTCTGCGGACGGTCATAATGAGCAGTTCTTC
D: -; length: 14; size: few; J: TRBJ2-1; V: TRBV7-9; CDR3: CASSQRGGGYEQFF; DNA: TGTGCCAGCAGCCAACGTGGGGGTGGCTATGAGCAGTTCTTC
D: -; length: 14; size: few; J: TRBJ2-7; V: TRBV6-2/TRBV6-3; CDR3: CASSRSGSAGEQYF; DNA: TGTGCCAGCAGTAGGTCCGGGAGCGCCGGGGAGCAGTACTTC
D: TRBD2; length: 14; size: many; J: TRBJ2-5; V: TRBV3-1; CDR3: CASSELAGPETQYF; DNA: TGTGCCAGCAGCGAACTAGCGGGCCCAGAGACCCAGTACTTC
D: -; length: 16; size: many; J: TRBJ1-1; V: TRBV6-5; CDR3: CASSYGSTGQPGGAFF; DNA: TGTGCCAGCAGTTACGGAAGCACCGGACAGCCGGGGGGAGCTTTCTTT
D: TRBD1; length: 14; size: few; J: TRBJ2-1; V: TRBV2; CDR3: CASREGAPDNEQFF; DNA: TGTGCCAGCAGAGAGGGGGCGCCGGACAATGAGCAGTTCTTC
D: TRBD2; length: 16; size: -; J: TRBJ2-3; V: TRBV2; CDR3: CASKGLAERGTDTQYF; DNA: TGTGCCAGCAAAGGACTAGCGGAGAGAGGCACAGATACGCAGTATTTT
D: TRBD1; length: 14; size: many; J: TRBJ2-1; V: TRBV5-6; CDR3: CASSTGTAYNEQFF; DNA: TGTGCCAGCAGCACCGGGACAGCCTACAATGAGCAGTTCTTC
D: TRBD1; length: 15; size: -; J: TRBJ1-5; V: TRBV19; CDR3: CASSSQGARGQPQHF; DNA: TGTGCCAGTAGTAGCCAGGGGGCCCGTGGACAGCCCCAGCATTTT
D: -; length: 11; size: many; J: TRBJ2-1; V: TRBV11-2; CDR3: CASRIGNEQFF; DNA: TGTGCCAGCCGTATAGGCAATGAGCAGTTCTTC
D: TRBD2; length: 14; size: -; J: TRBJ2-4; V: TRBV14; CDR3: CASSQGGGKNIQYF; DNA: TGTGCCAGCAGCCAAGGCGGGGGCAAAAACATTCAGTACTTC
D: -; length: 12; size: -; J: TRBJ1-2; V: TRBV2; CDR3: CASTPTLGGYTF; DNA: TGTGCCAGCACTCCGACCCTTGGAGGCTACACCTTC
D: -; length: 15; size: few; J: TRBJ1-3; V: TRBV13; CDR3: CASSRQEGGGNTIYF; DNA: TGTGCCAGCAGCCGACAGGAGGGGGGCGGAAACACCATATATTTT
D: -; length: 17; size: many; J: TRBJ1-5; V: TRBV30; CDR3: CAWSTTGIFVRNQPQHF; DNA: TGTGCCTGGAGTACGACAGGAATCTTTGTCCGCAATCAGCCCCAGCATTTT
D: -; length: 14; size: few; J: TRBJ1-2; V: TRBV7-2; CDR3: CASKENRVGYGYTF; DNA: TGTGCCAGCAAAGAAAACAGGGTCGGCTATGGCTACACCTTC
D: -; length: 15; size: -; J: TRBJ1-1; V: TRBV20-1; CDR3: CSARGRRSSYTEAFF; DNA: TGCAGTGCTAGAGGTAGACGGAGCTCTTACACTGAAGCTTTCTTT
D: -; length: 18; size: -; J: TRBJ2-2; V: TRBV7-8; CDR3: CASSPSWGAPRLTGELFF; DNA: TGTGCCAGCAGCCCCTCCTGGGGCGCCCCTCGGTTAACCGGGGAGCTGTTTTTT
D: -; length: 14; size: few; J: TRBJ2-7; V: TRBV7-9; CDR3: CASSLALTTPEQYF; DNA: TGTGCCAGCAGCTTAGCGCTGACCACTCCCGAGCAGTACTTC
D: -; length: 13; size: few; J: TRBJ1-1; V: TRBV7-8; CDR3: CASSDGTLTEAFF; DNA: TGTGCCAGCAGCGATGGGACTCTAACTGAAGCTTTCTTT
D: TRBD1; length: 14; size: many; J: TRBJ2-1; V: TRBV12-3/TRBV12-4; CDR3: CASSSGTGFNEQFF; DNA: TGTGCCAGCAGTTCCGGGACAGGGTTCAATGAGCAGTTCTTC